A selection of T cell receptor beta chains follows, all from one sample in a study of T cell repertoires and HLA-DP antigens. The repertoire was sequenced with immunoSEQ multiplex PCR; TCRdb's copy has only in-frame clones and lacks some. The table includes around 100,000 clones, approximately 92% detected once. These receptors have no identified antigens. The specimen was CD4+ T cells from PBMCs. These receptors all come from a woman aged 18-35 years in good health and CMV-seronegative. The CDR3 runs from the conserved cysteine through the conserved F or W. The order of the fields is D gene, V gene, CDR3 length, clone size, J gene, CDR3 protein, CDR3 DNA. The D gene is left open where the match is weak. Part of the rows lack a size; the others show once, few, many or a class for expanded clones.

>NA|TRBV7-9|17|NA|TRBJ1-3
CASSNPKQGSSGNTIYF
TGTGCCAGCAGCAACCCTAAACAGGGAAGCTCTGGAAACACCATATATTTT
>NA|TRBV7-9|15|NA|TRBJ1-1
CASSLVVGVNTEAFF
TGTGCCAGCAGCTTAGTCGTGGGGGTAAACACTGAAGCTTTCTTT
>NA|TRBV28|14|NA|TRBJ2-1
CASTTGDPYNEQFF
TGTGCCAGCACGACGGGTGACCCCTACAATGAGCAGTTCTTC
>NA|TRBV7-6|15|NA|TRBJ2-1
CASSLIRGPYNEQFF
TGTGCCAGCAGCTTAATTCGGGGTCCCTACAATGAGCAGTTCTTC
>NA|TRBV7-9|15|once|TRBJ1-4
CASSLVQGPNEKLFF
TGTGCCAGCAGCTTAGTGCAGGGTCCTAATGAAAAACTGTTTTTT
>TRBD1|TRBV2|14|NA|TRBJ2-1
CASTGQGDYNEQFF
TGTGCCAGCACCGGACAGGGGGACTACAATGAGCAGTTCTTC
>TRBD1|TRBV7-9|15|NA|TRBJ2-4
CASSLVGTGKNIQYF
TGTGCCAGCAGCTTAGTGGGGACAGGGAAAAACATTCAGTACTTC
>TRBD2|TRBV6-5|15|NA|TRBJ2-2
CASSSLAGGAGELFF
TGTGCCAGCAGTTCCCTAGCGGGAGGCGCCGGGGAGCTGTTTTTT
>NA|TRBV21-1|18|NA|TRBJ1-6
CASLTERGAKHYNSPLHF
TGTGCCAGCTTGACTGAGCGGGGGGCAAAGCACTATAATTCACCCCTCCACTTT
>NA|TRBV5-1|15|NA|TRBJ1-4
CASSQTGLRNEKLFF
TGCGCCAGCAGCCAGACGGGGCTTAGGAATGAAAAACTGTTTTTT
>NA|TRBV6-1|11|NA|TRBJ2-7
CASSATYEQYF
TGTGCCAGCAGTGCCACCTACGAGCAGTACTTC
>TRBD1|TRBV5-1|15|NA|TRBJ2-5
CASSLAGQGKETQYF
TGCGCCAGCAGCTTGGCGGGACAGGGTAAAGAGACCCAGTACTTC
>TRBD1|TRBV9|15|NA|TRBJ1-1
CASSVGGQGDTEAFF
TGTGCCAGCAGCGTAGGGGGACAGGGGGACACTGAAGCTTTCTTT
>TRBD2|TRBV18|17|NA|TRBJ2-6
CASSPVDAGVGANVLTF
TGTGCCAGCTCACCAGTGGACGCGGGGGTTGGGGCCAACGTCCTGACTTTC
>NA|TRBV18|17|NA|TRBJ1-1
CASSLLSSAGLFPEAFF
TGTGCCAGCTCACTCCTCAGCTCGGCAGGGCTTTTTCCTGAAGCTTTCTTT
>NA|TRBV19|15|NA|TRBJ1-1
CASSIAGAWNTEAFF
TGTGCCAGTAGTATCGCGGGGGCGTGGAACACTGAAGCTTTCTTT